This T cell receptor beta chain derives from a study of human thymus T cells. Per the germline V gene, CDR1 is LNHDA and CDR2 is SQIVND (reference sequence). The length of the CDR3 is 16 residues. Trimming shortened V by 5 bases and J by 0 bases, and 16 bases separated the two germline ends. Worth noting for this clone: Its specificity is not known.

Sequenced by immunoSEQ multiplex PCR; TCRdb stores in-frame clones only, minus some. This sample carries 45,000 to 75,000 clones, 94% of them seen once, and the ten largest clones take nearly 6%. Study-level points and caveats: Blood and thymic repertoires both appeared biased in V and J gene usage.

This receptor was identified in a boy younger than two with a congenital heart defect but otherwise immunologically healthy. Input material: blood. The gene calls are TRBV19 and TRBJ1-1; a weak D match, TRBD1 (5 bases). CDR3 protein: CASSLTGGSLNTEAFF. The CDR3 coding sequence is TGTGCCAGTAGTCTAACGGGGGGTTCCCTGAACACTGAAGCTTTCTTT.